This T cell receptor (beta chain) stems from a study of CD4 T cells in relation to SARS-CoV-2 and coronaviruses. Study-level background: After around 10 days of antigen culture, PBMC TCR beta CDR3s were sequenced. Study results and caveats: Monoreactive clones expanded significantly more to SARS-CoV-2 than crossreactive clones did.

TCRdb's copy holds only in-frame clones and misses some; the assay was immunoSEQ multiplex PCR. The sample lists some 46,000 clones, around 79% occurring once. Remarks on this clone: Its antigen is not identified.

Per the germline V gene, CDR1 is LGHNA and CDR2 is YNFKEQ. V gave up 5 bases and J gave up 4 bases; unmatched junction bases: 12. The CDR3 length is 17 residues. For 10 days, some 9.7 x 10^4 sorted CD4+ cells grew with T cell-depleted PBMCs and CEF. The J gene is TRBJ2-1, the V gene TRBV4-2; 9 bases map to TRBD2. What was sequenced was naive CD4+ T cells from PBMCs, cultured in vitro. This sample's subset: naive CD4+ T cells isolated by negative enrichment. The source is an adult with COVID-19. The CDR3 bases are TGTGCCAGCAGCGAACGGGGGTCTAGCGGGATATACAATGAGCAGTTCTTC. Encoded protein: CASSERGSSGIYNEQFF.